Listed here are 6 T cell receptor beta chains from one sample, sequenced in a study of blood T cell repertoires in COVID-19. Here immunoSEQ multiplex PCR was the method, and the copy in TCRdb shows in-frame clones only, minus some. Among 130,000 to 150,000 clones listed, over 80% were seen once. The sequencing input was PBMCs or T cells enriched from blood (not recorded which). These receptors all stem from a man in his sixties who had recovered from COVID-19.

This clone was picked up a small number of times. The same CDR3 also results from other DNA sequences found in this sample. The V and J genes are TRBV30 and TRBJ1-5, with D hard to call. Germline lookup yields CDR1 GTSNPN and CDR2 SVGIG (reference sequence). Trimming stripped 2 bases from V and 0 bases from J, with 8 bases between. The CDR3 extends over 14 amino acids. The CDR3 DNA reads as TGTGCCTGGAGTCCCTCGGTTAGCAATCAGCCCCAGCATTTT. Encoded protein: CAWSPSVSNQPQHF. The whole variable domain, remainder taken from reference TRBV30 and TRBJ1-5, is SQTIHQWPATLVQPVGSPLSLECTVEGTSNPNLYWYRQAAGRGLQLLFYSVGIGQISSEVPQNLSASRPQDRQFILSSKKLLLSDSGFYLCAWSPSVSNQPQHFGDGTRLSIL.

The J gene is TRBJ2-5, the V gene TRBV7-9; TRBD1 matches 8 bases. Germline CDR1 and CDR2: SEHNR and FQNEAQ (reference sequence). The CDR3 extends over 15 amino acids. V dropped 1 base and J dropped 2; count of bases not matched to a gene: 3. The DNA for the CDR3 is TGTGCCAGCAGCTTAGGTAGACAGGGGCAAGAGACCCAGTACTTC. Residues: CASSLGRQGQETQYF.

V is TRBV3-1 (or the pseudogene TRBV3-2) and J is TRBJ1-4; TRBD1 matches at 9 bases. V was pared by 1 base and J by 7 bases, with 1 base of the junction left unmatched. The CDR3 extends over 14 amino acids. Germline assignment: CDR1 LGHDT and CDR2 YNNKEL (reference sequence). CDR3 nucleotide sequence: TGTGCCAGCAGCCAAGTGACAGGGGGTGAAAAACTGTTTTTT. Its translation: CASSQVTGGEKLFF.

There are a few counts of this clone. This rearrangement joins TRBV2 to TRBJ1-1; D is undetermined. The germline V gene encodes CDR1 SNHLY and CDR2 FYNNEI. Trimming took 4 bases from V and 0 from J, leaving 9 bases between them. This CDR3 is 14 amino acids long. The DNA of the CDR3 is TGTGCCAGCAGTGTGGGCAGGTTGAACACTGAAGCTTTCTTT. Protein product: CASSVGRLNTEAFF.

The chain couples TRBV9 to TRBJ2-7, with D tentatively TRBD2 (5 bases). This CDR3 spans 13 amino acids. From germline, CDR1 is SGDLS and CDR2 YYNGEE. Trimming left V 4 bases short and J 12 bases short, with 20 bases between. The CDR3 sequence is CASSPLGLPNLYF. CDR3 nucleotide sequence: TGTGCCAGCAGCCCTCTAGGACTCCCGAATTTGTACTTC.

This clone was seen a single time. The chain uses TRBV11-3 and TRBJ2-2; 9 positions match TRBD2. V gave up 5 bases and J gave up 4 bases; unmatched junction bases: 8. CDR1 is SGHNT, CDR2 YENEEA, per germline. CDR3 size: 16 residues. DNA of the CDR3: TGTGCCAGCAGCCGAAAGCGGGGGGCGGTCACCGGGGAGCTGTTTTTT. Its translation is CASSRKRGAVTGELFF.